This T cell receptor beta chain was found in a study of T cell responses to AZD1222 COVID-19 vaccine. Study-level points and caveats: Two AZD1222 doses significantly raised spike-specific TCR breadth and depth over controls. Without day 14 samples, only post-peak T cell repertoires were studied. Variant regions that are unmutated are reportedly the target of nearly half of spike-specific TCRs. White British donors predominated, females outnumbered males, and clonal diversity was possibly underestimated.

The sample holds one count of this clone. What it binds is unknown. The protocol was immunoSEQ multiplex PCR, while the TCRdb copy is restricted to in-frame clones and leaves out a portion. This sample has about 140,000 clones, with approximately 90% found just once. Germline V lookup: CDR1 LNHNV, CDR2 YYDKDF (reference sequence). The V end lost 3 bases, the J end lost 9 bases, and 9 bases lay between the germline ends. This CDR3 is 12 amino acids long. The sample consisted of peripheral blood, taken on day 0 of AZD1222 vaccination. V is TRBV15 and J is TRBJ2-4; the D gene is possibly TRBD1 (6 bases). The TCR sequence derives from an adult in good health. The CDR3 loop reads CATSRTGSIQYF. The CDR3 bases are TGTGCCACCAGCAGGACAGGTTCCATTCAGTACTTC.